This T cell receptor beta chain was retrieved from a study of T cells after yellow fever vaccination. Turning to the study itself: When fractions had low cell numbers, they were prepared with SMART-Seq v4 Ultra Low Input.

Trimming shortened V by 0 bases and J by 7 bases, and 10 bases separated the two germline ends. This CDR3 has 14 amino acids. CDR1 is SGHKS, CDR2 YYEKEE, per germline (reference sequence). Synthesis of TCR cDNA relied on 5'RACE template switching, which attached a universal primer site and UMIs. TCRdb fed the 5' RACE reads into MiXCR, producing one record per CDR3 protein. The sample has roughly 310,000 distinct CDR3 sequences; approximately 3.8% are singletons. Study-level points and caveats: The study noted that FACS-sorted repertoires could contain abundant clonotypes contaminating from the bulk population. It was a weaker secondary response, yet one that peaked faster, at day 5 versus 15.

In the case of this clonotype: What it binds is not known.

This chain links TRBV5-5 with TRBJ2-2; D not resolved. This TCR derives from a man in his late teens or twenties who received the YFV17D yellow fever vaccine. Sequenced material: PBMCs, taken on the day of the yellow fever booster vaccination. The CDR3 reads CASSLGPHYGELFF. The CDR3 region has the DNA TGTGCCAGCAGCTTGGGACCCCACTACGGGGAGCTGTTTTTT.